These 23 T cell receptor beta chains came from one sample sequenced in a study of T cell responses to AZD1222 COVID-19 vaccine. Data came from immunoSEQ multiplex PCR; TCRdb stores just in-frame clones and leaves some out. The sample holds 150,000 to 200,000 clones, roughly 91% seen once. Sequenced material: peripheral blood, taken on day 0 of AZD1222 vaccination. Every receptor here comes from an adult in good health.

The chain combines TRBV7-9 with TRBJ1-2, with TRBD1 identical over 7 bases. CDR1 and CDR2 (germline): SEHNR, FQNEAQ (reference sequence). This CDR3 region has 15 residues. Unmatched junction bases numbered 12, after V lost 4 bases and J lost 7 bases. For the CDR3, the DNA is TGTGCCAGCAGCTCAAACGACAGGGAGGTTTTTGGCTACACCTTC. Translated, it gives CASSSNDREVFGYTF. Full variable domain (outside the CDR3, taken from reference TRBV7-9 and TRBJ1-2): DTGVSQNPRHKITKRGQNVTFRCDPISEHNRLYWYRQTLGQGPEFLTYFQNEAQLEKSRLLSDRFSAERPKGSFSTLEIQRTEQGDSAMYLCASSSNDREVFGYTFGSGTRLTVV.

V and J are TRBV19 and TRBJ2-7; D uncertain. The CDR3 is made up of 14 amino acids. CDR1 is LNHDA, CDR2 SQIVND, per germline (reference sequence). The V gene lost 7 bases and the J gene lost 3 bases, with 16 bases spanning the gap. CDR3 in amino acids: CASKASKNHYEQYF. The CDR3 coding sequence is TGTGCCAGTAAAGCGTCGAAGAATCACTACGAGCAGTACTTC.

The V and J genes are TRBV3-1 (or the pseudogene TRBV3-2) and TRBJ1-5; maybe TRBD1 (5 bases). Germline CDR1 is LGHDT and CDR2 is YNNKEL (reference sequence). CDR3 length: 15 amino acids. V was cut by 1 base and J by 7 bases, with 14 bases left in between. CDR3 nucleotide sequence: TGTGCCAGCAGCCAAGCAGGGATGGGGTGGCAGCCCCAGCATTTT. Its protein product is CASSQAGMGWQPQHF.

The chain is built from TRBV6-2 or TRBV6-3 and TRBJ1-2, with TRBD1 as a possible D gene (5 bases). Germline V gene sequence: CDR1 MNHEY, CDR2 SVGEGT. CDR3 size: 16 residues. The V end lost 6 bases, the J end lost 4 bases, and 21 bases lay between the germline ends. The CDR3 reads CASSEHPAGNLYGYTF. As DNA, the CDR3 is TGTGCCAGCAGCGAGCATCCGGCAGGGAATCTCTATGGCTACACCTTC.

This chain connects TRBV28 to TRBJ2-5, with D maybe TRBD2 (5 bases). Germline V gene data show CDR1 as MDHEN and CDR2 as SYDVKM. V was pared by 1 base and J by 4 bases, with 7 bases between. The CDR3 length is 13 residues. CDR3 sequence: CASSLYRGETQYF. The CDR3 coding sequence is TGTGCCAGCAGTTTATACCGGGGAGAGACCCAGTACTTC.

This CDR3 is CSVEGDEQYF. In DNA form, the CDR3 reads TGCAGCGTTGAAGGGGACGAGCAGTACTTC. V gene TRBV29-1 combines with J gene TRBJ2-7; D ambiguous. The CDR3 has 10 amino acids. Trimming pared 1 base from V and 5 bases from J, leaving 3 bases between. Germline CDR1 SQVTM, CDR2 ANQGSEA.

This clone was seen just once. The chain recombines TRBV25-1 with TRBJ1-1; TRBD1 matches 7 bases. The V gene's germline CDR1 is MGHDK and CDR2 SYGVNS. The CDR3 has 16 amino acids. The junction had 11 bases not matched to a gene; V was cut back by 6 bases and J by 1 base. The CDR3 protein is CASSRAGGLGNTEAFF. CDR3 nucleotides: TGTGCCAGCAGCCGGGCAGGGGGATTAGGGAACACTGAAGCTTTCTTT.

This sequence joins TRBV6-4 and TRBJ1-3; D gene uncertain. The germline V gene encodes CDR1 MRHNA and CDR2 SNTAGT. CDR3 length equals 18 residues. The V gene lost 2 bases and the J gene lost 1 base, with 18 bases spanning the gap. The CDR3 protein is CASSDRELSGPSGNTIYF. The CDR3 DNA sequence: TGTGCCAGCAGTGACAGGGAACTCTCTGGCCCTTCTGGAAACACCATATATTTT.

This sequence joins TRBV5-5 and TRBJ1-5; weak D call: TRBD1 (6 bases). V lost 4 bases, J lost 9 bases, and 20 bases lay in between. CDR3 length equals 15 residues. Looked up from germline, CDR1 is SGHKS and CDR2 is YYEKEE (reference sequence). Here the CDR3 reads CASSRRTDPFGPQHF. The CDR3 nucleotides read TGTGCCAGCAGCCGCAGGACAGATCCATTTGGGCCCCAGCATTTT.

In this sample, this clone turned up once. The chain carries TRBV6-5 and TRBJ2-7, with 7 bases lining up with TRBD1. The CDR3 loop spans 16 amino acids. V lost 0 bases and J lost 2; bases outside the gene matches: 7. Germline CDR1 reads MNHEY; CDR2 reads SVGAGI. CDR3 loop: CASSYSTGQSPYEQYF. The CDR3 region has the DNA TGTGCCAGCAGTTACTCCACGGGACAGTCTCCCTACGAGCAGTACTTC.

The chain uses TRBV29-1 and TRBJ2-1; D might be TRBD1 (5 bases). The germline V and J ends were trimmed by 4 bases and 6 bases, with 16 bases remaining between them. The germline V gene encodes CDR1 SQVTM and CDR2 ANQGSEA. The CDR3 is 14 residues long. The DNA of the CDR3 is TGCAGCGTTGCCGAGTCGACAGCTACCAATGAGCAGTTCTTC. This translates into CSVAESTATNEQFF.

J is TRBJ2-5 and V is TRBV27; possibly TRBD1 or TRBD2 for D (5 bases each). The CDR3 loop spans 16 amino acids. Germline V gene sequence: CDR1 MNHEY, CDR2 SMNVEV (reference sequence). The V end was cut by 1 base, the J end by 2 bases, with 14 bases between. In nucleotides, the CDR3 is TGTGCCAGCAGTTTATGGGTAGGGGAGTTGCAAGAGACCCAGTACTTC. Its protein product is CASSLWVGELQETQYF.

The V gene is TRBV19, the J gene TRBJ1-1; weak D call: TRBD1 (5 bases). The V end was cut by 4 bases, the J end by 6 bases, with 9 bases between. The germline gives CDR1 LNHDA, CDR2 SQIVND (reference sequence). The CDR3 length is 12 residues. CDR3 amino acids: CASSKGYAEAFF. The CDR3 bases are TGTGCCAGTAGTAAGGGGTACGCTGAAGCTTTCTTT. Full variable domain (outside the CDR3, taken from reference TRBV19 and TRBJ1-1): DGGITQSPKYLFRKEGQNVTLSCEQNLNHDAMYWYRQDPGQGLRLIYYSQIVNDFQKGDIAEGYSVSREKKESFPLTVTSAQKNPTAFYLCASSKGYAEAFFGQGTRLTVV.

The CDR3 is CASSPPQADNYGYTF. CDR3 coding DNA: TGCGCCAGCAGCCCCCCGCAGGCCGATAACTATGGCTACACCTTC. V and J are TRBV5-1 and TRBJ1-2; D remains unclear. This CDR3 has 15 residues. The germline CDR1 and CDR2 sequences are SGHRS and YFSETQ. Trimming removed 4 bases from V and 1 base from J, with 14 bases in between.

The V and J genes are TRBV15 and TRBJ2-1; D is possibly TRBD2 (5 bases). Germline CDR1 LNHNV, CDR2 YYDKDF (reference sequence). Trimming took off 2 bases at V and 4 bases at J, with 18 bases between the two ends. The CDR3 loop spans 17 amino acids. The CDR3 here is CATSRPPGFSLYNEQFF. CDR3 bases: TGTGCCACCAGCAGACCACCGGGATTCTCTCTTTACAATGAGCAGTTCTTC.

V and J are TRBV27 and TRBJ2-1; D is perhaps TRBD2 (6 bases). The V gene's germline CDR1 is MNHEY and CDR2 SMNVEV (reference sequence). Trimming pared 5 bases from V and 0 bases from J, leaving 14 bases between. The CDR3 runs 16 residues. The CDR3 DNA follows: TGTGCCAGCAGTACTCGGGGGACGAGCTCCTACAATGAGCAGTTCTTC. It encodes CASSTRGTSSYNEQFF.

The chain joins TRBV9 to TRBJ2-1; D is uncertain. The CDR3 loop spans 15 amino acids. Germline CDR1 is SGDLS and CDR2 is YYNGEE. Trimming removed 0 bases from V and 2 bases from J, with 9 bases in between. CDR3 sequence (DNA): TGTGCCAGCAGCGTAGGAAGGGCCGCCTACAATGAGCAGTTCTTC. It is translated as CASSVGRAAYNEQFF.

This chain uses TRBV11-2 with TRBJ2-7, with 7 bases that match TRBD2. Germline CDR1 SGHAT, CDR2 FQNNGV. CDR3 length: 15 amino acids. The J segment lost 4 bases and the V segment lost 4 bases, leaving 10 bases of the junction unmatched. CDR3 bases: TGTGCCAGCAGCTCAGTGAGGACTAGGTCGTACGAGCAGTACTTC. The encoded protein is CASSSVRTRSYEQYF.

The chain carries TRBV5-6 and TRBJ2-5; D call uncertain. The V and J ends lost 0 bases and 4 bases respectively, with 19 bases between them. Germline V gives CDR1 SGHDT, CDR2 YYEEEE. The CDR3 is 17 amino acids. CDR3 in DNA: TGTGCCAGCAGCTTGGGCGTGTCCCGAGGTCCGGGAGAGACCCAGTACTTC. Translation gives CASSLGVSRGPGETQYF.

The gene calls are TRBV28 and TRBJ1-5, with D possibly matching TRBD1 (5 bases). This CDR3 is 14 amino acids long. The V and J ends lost 5 bases and 4 bases respectively, with 12 bases between them. The germline V gene has CDR1 MDHEN and CDR2 SYDVKM. The CDR3 DNA reads TGTGCCAGCAGTCCTGGGACCCCAAATCAGCCCCAGCATTTT. It encodes CASSPGTPNQPQHF.

The chain employs TRBV20-1 and TRBJ1-4; D remains unclear. V was trimmed by 5 bases and J by 5 bases, leaving 3 bases between them. The CDR3 sequence is 10 residues long. Germline V gene sequence: CDR1 DFQATT, CDR2 SNEGSKA (reference sequence). Here the CDR3 reads CSARNEKLFF. The CDR3, as DNA: TGCAGTGCTCGAAATGAAAAACTGTTTTTT.

The rearrangement uses TRBV7-8 and TRBJ2-7; D is perhaps TRBD1 (5 bases). CDR3 size: 16 residues. V lost 5 bases to trimming and J lost 2 bases, with 19 bases between them. Germline CDR1 SGHVS, CDR2 FQNEAQ. The CDR3 region is CASSPRARKVTYEQYF. As DNA, the CDR3 is TGTGCCAGCAGCCCCAGGGCCAGAAAGGTAACCTACGAGCAGTACTTC.

The V call is TRBV7-2, the J call TRBJ2-1; 7 bases fit TRBD2. Per germline, CDR1 SGHTA and CDR2 FQGNSA. This CDR3 is built from 14 residues. Trimming removed 5 bases from V and 8 bases from J; junction bases left unmatched: 9. The CDR3 region has the DNA TGTGCCAGCAGCGCCACGGGACTATTCGATGAGCAGTTCTTC. Amino acids: CASSATGLFDEQFF.